Below are 2 T cell receptor beta chains sequenced from a single sample in a study of blood T cell repertoires in COVID-19. Profiling relied on immunoSEQ multiplex PCR, and the TCRdb table lists in-frame clones only, not all of them. The table has 100,000 to 150,000 clones, around 81% seen once. Input material: peripheral blood. These receptors all come from a man in his thirties or forties with COVID-19, enrolled during active disease.

This clone was detected once. The chain joins TRBV29-1 to TRBJ2-2; D unresolved. Germline CDR1 is SQVTM and CDR2 is ANQGSEA. The CDR3 runs to 12 residues. Trimming removed 5 bases from V and 6 bases from J, with 10 bases in between. Here the CDR3 reads CSVRRLPGELFF. CDR3 bases: TGCAGCGTTCGGAGACTCCCCGGGGAGCTGTTTTTT.

The chain combines TRBV13 with TRBJ2-2, with D maybe TRBD2 (6 bases). V dropped 2 bases and J dropped 6 bases, with 7 bases sitting between them. This CDR3 has 13 amino acids. The germline V gene encodes CDR1 PRHDT and CDR2 FYEKMQ (reference sequence). The CDR3 nucleotides read TGTGCCAGCAGCTTATGGGAGGCCGGGGAGCTGTTTTTT. Protein product: CASSLWEAGELFF. Using reference TRBV13 and TRBJ2-2 for the parts outside the CDR3, the full variable domain is AAGVIQSPRHLIKEKRETATLKCYPIPRHDTVYWYQQGPGQDPQFLISFYEKMQSDKGSIPDRFSAQQFSDYHSELNMSSLELGDSALYFCASSLWEAGELFFGEGSRLTVL.